The 2 T cell receptor beta chains reported below all come from one sample, sequenced in a study of CD8 T cells in ankylosing spondylitis. TCRdb fed the 5' RACE reads into MiXCR, producing one record per CDR3 protein. The sample includes under 300,000 distinct CDR3 sequences, around 10% of them seen just once. The specimen was blood, either unsorted or a sorted T cell fraction (not recorded which). All receptors derive from a male donor with ankylosing spondylitis or in good health (not recorded which).

This clonotype came up a few times. The genes are TRBV18 and TRBJ1-2, with D unclear. The V end was cut by 0 bases, the J end by 5 bases, with 7 bases between. Germline V lookup: CDR1 KGHSH, CDR2 LQKENI. CDR3 size: 13 residues. CDR3 coding DNA: TGTGCCAGCTCACCACCGGGGTTTTATGGCTACACCTTC. Translated: CASSPPGFYGYTF.

This clonotype was recorded at least ten times. The V gene is TRBV5-1, the J gene TRBJ2-7; D is unresolved. The V gene lost 0 bases and the J gene lost 3 bases, with 7 bases spanning the gap. From germline, CDR1 is SGHRS and CDR2 YFSETQ. The CDR3 has 13 residues. CDR3 in amino acids: CASSLDNNYEQYF. The CDR3 nucleotides are TGCGCCAGCAGCTTGGACAACAACTACGAGCAGTACTTC.